Listed below are T cell receptor beta chains from one sample, sequenced in a study of STAT5B mutations in CD4+ large granular lymphocyte leukemia. Using immunoSEQ multiplex PCR, the repertoire was profiled, and TCRdb retains in-frame clones only, with some absent. The data show roughly 32,000 clones, with about 70% seen just once and 2% held by the top ten. What was sequenced was CD4+ T cells from blood buffy coats. These receptors were obtained from a human donor in good health. Both conserved end residues are part of each CDR3. A D gene is named only where the DNA matches it firmly. The size field is filled for only some rows; it gives once, few, many or a size class.

length: 16
D: .
V: TRBV14
J: TRBJ2-5
size: .
DNA: TGTGCCAGCAGCCTTATCGGACGGACGGGGGAAAAGACCCAGTACTTC
CDR3: CASSLIGRTGEKTQYF

length: 15
D: .
V: TRBV5-1
J: TRBJ2-2
size: .
DNA: TGCGCCAGCAGCGAGGGGCGTCTGAACACCGGGGAGCTGTTTTTT
CDR3: CASSEGRLNTGELFF

length: 16
D: .
V: TRBV6-4
J: TRBJ1-3
size: few
DNA: TGTGCCAGCAGTGACCCCTTGGGGGTCCCGAGGAACACCATATATTTT
CDR3: CASSDPLGVPRNTIYF

length: 15
D: TRBD2
V: TRBV6-5
J: TRBJ2-1
size: once
DNA: TGTGCCAGCAGGCCGACTTTCCAAGGGAGGGGATGGGAGTTCTTC
CDR3: CASRPTFQGRGWEFF

length: 14
D: TRBD1
V: TRBV19
J: TRBJ1-2
size: .
DNA: TGTGCCAGTAGACGACAGGGTGGGAACTATGGCTACACCTTC
CDR3: CASRRQGGNYGYTF

length: 16
D: .
V: TRBV2
J: TRBJ1-4
size: .
DNA: TGTGCCAGCAGTAAAGACAGGACCGCAACTAATGAAAAACTGTTTTTT
CDR3: CASSKDRTATNEKLFF

length: 17
D: TRBD1
V: TRBV25-1
J: TRBJ1-4
size: .
DNA: TGTGCCAGCAGTAATGGACAGGGAGGGATCCGTAATGAAAAACTGTTTTTT
CDR3: CASSNGQGGIRNEKLFF

length: 16
D: TRBD1
V: TRBV5-4
J: TRBJ1-3
size: .
DNA: TGTGCCAGCAGCCCGAGGACAGGGGGTACTGGAAACACCATATATTTT
CDR3: CASSPRTGGTGNTIYF

length: 18
D: .
V: TRBV6-1
J: TRBJ1-6
size: few
DNA: TGTGCCAGCAGTGCGGGATGGGGCCGATCGGTTTATAATTCACCCCTCCACTTT
CDR3: CASSAGWGRSVYNSPLHF

length: 14
D: .
V: TRBV9
J: TRBJ2-7
size: .
DNA: TGTGCCAGCAGCCTGGGACCCATAGACTACGAGCAGTACTTC
CDR3: CASSLGPIDYEQYF

length: 14
D: .
V: TRBV28
J: TRBJ1-5
size: .
DNA: TGTGCCAGCAGTCCCTTTTCGGTCAATCAGCCCCAGCATTTT
CDR3: CASSPFSVNQPQHF

length: 12
D: .
V: TRBV10-2
J: TRBJ1-2
size: .
DNA: TGCGCCAGCAGTGAGTCATCCTGGGGCTACACCTTC
CDR3: CASSESSWGYTF

length: 16
D: TRBD1
V: TRBV28
J: TRBJ1-1
size: .
DNA: TGTGCCAGCAGTTTGCCTGGACAGGGGAGGGACACTGAAGCTTTCTTT
CDR3: CASSLPGQGRDTEAFF

length: 13
D: .
V: TRBV10-3
J: TRBJ2-5
size: .
DNA: TGTGCCATCAGTTCGGGACCACAAGAGACCCAGTACTTC
CDR3: CAISSGPQETQYF

length: 12
D: .
V: TRBV7-9
J: TRBJ2-1
size: .
DNA: TGTGCCAGCAGCCAGGCGGTGGGGGGGCAGTTCTTC
CDR3: CASSQAVGGQFF

length: 17
D: .
V: TRBV9
J: TRBJ2-5
size: .
DNA: TGTGCCAGCAGCCCTGGACTTCTTCGGGAGAACCAAGAGACCCAGTACTTC
CDR3: CASSPGLLRENQETQYF

length: 16
D: TRBD1
V: TRBV19
J: TRBJ2-7
size: .
DNA: TGTGCCAGTAGTATACGGCAGGGGACAGGCTCCTACGAGCAGTACTTC
CDR3: CASSIRQGTGSYEQYF

length: 15
D: TRBD1
V: TRBV5-4
J: TRBJ2-7
size: .
DNA: TGTGCCAGCAGCTCAAGGACAGGGGCGAGAGGCGAGCAGTACTTC
CDR3: CASSSRTGARGEQYF

length: 14
D: .
V: TRBV27
J: TRBJ1-1
size: few
DNA: TGTGCCAGCAGTGTAGGCCGGGACACCCTCAAAGCTTTCTTT
CDR3: CASSVGRDTLKAFF

length: 14
D: TRBD2
V: TRBV5-5
J: TRBJ2-7
size: .
DNA: TGTGCCAGCAGCTTGAGCGGGGTTCGGGACGAGCAGTACTTC
CDR3: CASSLSGVRDEQYF